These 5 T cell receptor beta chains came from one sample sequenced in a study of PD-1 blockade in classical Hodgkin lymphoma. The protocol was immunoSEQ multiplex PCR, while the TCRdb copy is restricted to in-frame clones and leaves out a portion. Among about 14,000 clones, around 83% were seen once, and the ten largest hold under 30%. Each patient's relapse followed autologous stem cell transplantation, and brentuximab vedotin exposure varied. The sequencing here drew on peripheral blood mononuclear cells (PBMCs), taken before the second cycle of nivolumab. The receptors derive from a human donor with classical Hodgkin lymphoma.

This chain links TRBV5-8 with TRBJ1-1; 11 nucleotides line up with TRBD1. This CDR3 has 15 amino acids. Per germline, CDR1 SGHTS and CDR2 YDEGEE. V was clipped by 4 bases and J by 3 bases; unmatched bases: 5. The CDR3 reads CASSVPGQGDTEAFF. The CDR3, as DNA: TGTGCCAGCAGCGTGCCGGGACAGGGGGACACTGAAGCTTTCTTT.

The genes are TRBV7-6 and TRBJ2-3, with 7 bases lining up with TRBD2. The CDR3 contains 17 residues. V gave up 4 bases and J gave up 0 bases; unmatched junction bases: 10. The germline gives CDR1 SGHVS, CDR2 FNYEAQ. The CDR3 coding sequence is TGTGCCAGCAGCTCCGGCCTTAGCGGGTCTAGCACAGATACGCAGTATTTT. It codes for CASSSGLSGSSTDTQYF.

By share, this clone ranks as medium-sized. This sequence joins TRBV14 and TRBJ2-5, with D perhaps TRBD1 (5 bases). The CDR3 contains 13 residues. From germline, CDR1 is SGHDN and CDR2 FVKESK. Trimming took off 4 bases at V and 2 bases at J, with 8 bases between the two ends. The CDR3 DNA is TGTGCCAGCAGCCTGACAGAACAAGAGACCCAGTACTTC. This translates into CASSLTEQETQYF.

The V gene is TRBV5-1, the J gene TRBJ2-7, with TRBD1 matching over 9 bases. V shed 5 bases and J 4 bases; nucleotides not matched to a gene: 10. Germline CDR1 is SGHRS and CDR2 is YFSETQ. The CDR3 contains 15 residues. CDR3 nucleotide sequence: TGCGCCAGCAGGCTCGATCCGGGACAGGGTTACGAGCAGTACTTC. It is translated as CASRLDPGQGYEQYF.

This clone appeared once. In DNA form, the CDR3 reads TGTGCCAGCAGTAAGGGCACGGATAACTATGGCTACACCTTC. Translation: CASSKGTDNYGYTF. The chain has TRBV6-5 and TRBJ1-2; D not resolved. The CDR3 sequence is 14 residues long. The V gene's germline CDR1 is MNHEY and CDR2 SVGAGI. V lost 5 bases and J lost 1, with 11 bases in between.